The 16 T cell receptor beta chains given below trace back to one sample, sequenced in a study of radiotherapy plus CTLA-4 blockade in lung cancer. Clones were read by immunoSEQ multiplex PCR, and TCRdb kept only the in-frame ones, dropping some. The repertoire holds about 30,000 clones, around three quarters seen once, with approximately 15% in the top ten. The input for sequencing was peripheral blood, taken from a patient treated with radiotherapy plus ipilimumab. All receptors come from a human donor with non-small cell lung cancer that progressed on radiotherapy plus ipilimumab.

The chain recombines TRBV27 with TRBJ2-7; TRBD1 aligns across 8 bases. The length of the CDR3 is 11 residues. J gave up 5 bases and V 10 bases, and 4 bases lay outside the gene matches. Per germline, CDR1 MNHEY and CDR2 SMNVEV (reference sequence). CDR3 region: CATGQGNEQYF. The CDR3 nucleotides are TGTGCCACTGGACAGGGTAACGAGCAGTACTTC.

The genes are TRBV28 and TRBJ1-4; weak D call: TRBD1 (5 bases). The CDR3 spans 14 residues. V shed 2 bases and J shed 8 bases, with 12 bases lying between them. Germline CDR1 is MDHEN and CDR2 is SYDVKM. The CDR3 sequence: CASSLMAGTEKLFF. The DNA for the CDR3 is TGTGCCAGCAGTTTAATGGCAGGGACCGAAAAACTGTTTTTT.

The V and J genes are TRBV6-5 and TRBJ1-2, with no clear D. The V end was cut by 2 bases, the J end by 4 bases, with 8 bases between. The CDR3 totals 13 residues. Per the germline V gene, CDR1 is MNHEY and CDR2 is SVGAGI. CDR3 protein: CASSYRPFYGYTF. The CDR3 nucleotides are TGTGCCAGCAGTTACAGACCGTTCTATGGCTACACCTTC.

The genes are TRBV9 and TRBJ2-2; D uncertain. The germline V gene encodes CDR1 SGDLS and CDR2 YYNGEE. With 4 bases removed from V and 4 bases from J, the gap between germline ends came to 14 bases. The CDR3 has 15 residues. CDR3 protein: CASSQTVSSTGELFF. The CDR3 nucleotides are TGTGCCAGCAGCCAGACGGTCAGTAGCACCGGGGAGCTGTTTTTT.

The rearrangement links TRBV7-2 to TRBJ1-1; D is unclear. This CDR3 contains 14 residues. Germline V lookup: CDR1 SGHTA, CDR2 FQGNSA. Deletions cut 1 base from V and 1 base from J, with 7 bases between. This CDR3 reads CASSLVPGNTEAFF. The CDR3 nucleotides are TGTGCCAGCAGCTTAGTTCCAGGGAACACTGAAGCTTTCTTT.

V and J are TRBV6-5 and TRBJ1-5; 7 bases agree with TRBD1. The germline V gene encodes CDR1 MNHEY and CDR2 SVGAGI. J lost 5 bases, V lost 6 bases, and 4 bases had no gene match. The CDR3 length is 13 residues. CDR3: CASRPDRDQPQHF. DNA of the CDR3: TGTGCCAGCAGGCCTGACAGGGATCAGCCCCAGCATTTT.

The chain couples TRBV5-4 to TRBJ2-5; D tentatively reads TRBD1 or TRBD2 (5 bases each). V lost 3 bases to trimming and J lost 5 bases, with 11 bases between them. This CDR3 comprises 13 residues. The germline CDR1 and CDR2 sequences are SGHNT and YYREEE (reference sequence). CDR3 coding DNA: TGTGCCAGCAGCTCGGGACCCCGGGAGACCCAGTACTTC. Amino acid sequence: CASSSGPRETQYF.

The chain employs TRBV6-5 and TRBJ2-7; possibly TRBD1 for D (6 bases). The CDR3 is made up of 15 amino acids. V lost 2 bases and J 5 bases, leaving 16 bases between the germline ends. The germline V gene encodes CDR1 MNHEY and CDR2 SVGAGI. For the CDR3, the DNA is TGTGCCAGCAGTTACCAAGGGAACAGGGTTGACGAGCAGTACTTC. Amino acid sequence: CASSYQGNRVDEQYF.

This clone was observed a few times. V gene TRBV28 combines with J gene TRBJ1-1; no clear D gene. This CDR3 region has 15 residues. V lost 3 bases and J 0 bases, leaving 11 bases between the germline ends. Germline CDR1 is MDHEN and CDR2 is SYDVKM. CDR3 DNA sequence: TGTGCCAGCAGTTTCATTTCCGGGATGAACACTGAAGCTTTCTTT. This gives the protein CASSFISGMNTEAFF.

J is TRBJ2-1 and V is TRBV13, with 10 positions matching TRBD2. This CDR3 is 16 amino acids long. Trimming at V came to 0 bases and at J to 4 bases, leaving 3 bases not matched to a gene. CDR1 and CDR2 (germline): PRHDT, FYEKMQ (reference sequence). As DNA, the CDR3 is TGTGCCAGCAGCTTAGGTAGGACTAGCGGTTACAATGAGCAGTTCTTC. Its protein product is CASSLGRTSGYNEQFF. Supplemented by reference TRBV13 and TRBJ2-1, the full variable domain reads AAGVIQSPRHLIKEKRETATLKCYPIPRHDTVYWYQQGPGQDPQFLISFYEKMQSDKGSIPDRFSAQQFSDYHSELNMSSLELGDSALYFCASSLGRTSGYNEQFFGPGTRLTVL.

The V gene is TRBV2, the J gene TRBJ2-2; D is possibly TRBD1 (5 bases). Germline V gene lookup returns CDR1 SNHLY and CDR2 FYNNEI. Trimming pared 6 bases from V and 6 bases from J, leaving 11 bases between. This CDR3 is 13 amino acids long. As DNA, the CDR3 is TGTGCCAGCAGCTTGATCAGGGCCGGGGAGCTGTTTTTT. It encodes CASSLIRAGELFF.

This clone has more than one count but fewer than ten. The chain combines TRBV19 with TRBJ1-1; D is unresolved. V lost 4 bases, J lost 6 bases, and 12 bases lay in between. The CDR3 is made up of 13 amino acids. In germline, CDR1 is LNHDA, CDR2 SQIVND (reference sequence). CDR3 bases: TGTGCCAGTAGTACCAGAGCCACATCTGAAGCTTTCTTT. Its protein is CASSTRATSEAFF.

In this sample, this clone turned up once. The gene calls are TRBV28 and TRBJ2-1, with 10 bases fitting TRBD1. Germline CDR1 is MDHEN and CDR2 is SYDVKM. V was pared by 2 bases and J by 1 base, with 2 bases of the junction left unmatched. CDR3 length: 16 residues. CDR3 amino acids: CASSLPGQGSYNEQFF. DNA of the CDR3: TGTGCCAGCAGTTTACCGGGACAGGGGTCCTACAATGAGCAGTTCTTC.

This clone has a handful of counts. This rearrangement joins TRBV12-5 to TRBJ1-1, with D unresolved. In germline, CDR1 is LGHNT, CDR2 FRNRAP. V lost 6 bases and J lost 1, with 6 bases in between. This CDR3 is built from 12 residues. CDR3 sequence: CASGIRNTEAFF. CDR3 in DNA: TGTGCTAGTGGCATAAGGAACACTGAAGCTTTCTTT.

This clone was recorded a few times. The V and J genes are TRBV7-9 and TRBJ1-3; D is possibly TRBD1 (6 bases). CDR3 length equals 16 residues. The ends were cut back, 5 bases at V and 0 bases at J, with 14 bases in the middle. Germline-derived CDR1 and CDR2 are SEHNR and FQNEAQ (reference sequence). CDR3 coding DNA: TGTGCCAGCAGCCCAAACAGGGTTTACTCTGGAAACACCATATATTTT. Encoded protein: CASSPNRVYSGNTIYF.

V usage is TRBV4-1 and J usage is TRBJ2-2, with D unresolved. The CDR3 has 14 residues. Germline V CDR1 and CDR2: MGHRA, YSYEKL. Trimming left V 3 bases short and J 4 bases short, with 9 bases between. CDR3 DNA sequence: TGCGCCAGCAGCCAGCTTTCCTCCACCGGGGAGCTGTTTTTT. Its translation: CASSQLSSTGELFF.